This T cell receptor beta chain was documented in a study of blood T cell repertoires in COVID-19. Method: immunoSEQ multiplex PCR; TCRdb's copy keeps in-frame clones and lacks some. Altogether 110,000 to 150,000 clones are present, roughly 80% being singletons, with the ten largest covering around 5.5%. The ends lost 6 bases at V and 4 bases at J; junction bases unmatched: 8. The CDR3 totals 15 residues. The V gene's germline CDR1 is MDHEN and CDR2 SYDVKM. The sequenced material came from PBMCs or T cells enriched from blood (not recorded which). This receptor was taken from a woman aged 50 to 60 who had recovered from COVID-19. This chain uses TRBV28 with TRBJ2-7, with 11 positions matching TRBD2. Here the CDR3 DNA reads TGTGCCAGCAGCCCCCGACTAGCGGGGAATTACGAGCAGTACTTC. Translated, it gives CASSPRLAGNYEQYF.